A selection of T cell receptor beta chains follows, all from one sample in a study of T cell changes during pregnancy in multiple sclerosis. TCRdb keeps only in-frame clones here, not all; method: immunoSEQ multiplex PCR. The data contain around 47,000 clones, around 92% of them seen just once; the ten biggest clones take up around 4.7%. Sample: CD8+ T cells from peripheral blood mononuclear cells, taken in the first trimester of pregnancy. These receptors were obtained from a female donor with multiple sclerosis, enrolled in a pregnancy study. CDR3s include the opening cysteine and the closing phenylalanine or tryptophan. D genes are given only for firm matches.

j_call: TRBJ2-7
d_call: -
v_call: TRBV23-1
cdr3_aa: CASMPPEGERVYEQYF

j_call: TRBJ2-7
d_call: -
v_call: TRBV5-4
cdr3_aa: CASSSGRGTYEQYF

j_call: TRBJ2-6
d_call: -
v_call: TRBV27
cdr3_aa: CASTPRAGRSGANVLTF

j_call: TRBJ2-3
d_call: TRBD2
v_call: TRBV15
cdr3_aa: CATSPLRGRAVDTQYF

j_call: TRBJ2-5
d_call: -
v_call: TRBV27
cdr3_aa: CASSFGGQETQYF

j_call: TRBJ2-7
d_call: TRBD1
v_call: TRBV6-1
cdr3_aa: CASSDPTGGKFYEQYF

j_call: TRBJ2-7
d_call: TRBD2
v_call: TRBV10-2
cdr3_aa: CASSESVAGGYEQYF

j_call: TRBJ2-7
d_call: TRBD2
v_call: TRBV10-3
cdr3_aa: CAISESGLSGLAGGKGDEQYF

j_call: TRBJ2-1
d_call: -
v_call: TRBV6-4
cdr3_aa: CASSGLEGDNEQFF

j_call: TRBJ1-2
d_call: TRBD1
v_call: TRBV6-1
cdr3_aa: CASSEDEGQGNYGYTF

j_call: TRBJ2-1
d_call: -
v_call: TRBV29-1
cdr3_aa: CSVVGLFEGAGPHEQFF

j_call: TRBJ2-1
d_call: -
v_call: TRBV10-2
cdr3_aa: CASSESQVSYNEQFF

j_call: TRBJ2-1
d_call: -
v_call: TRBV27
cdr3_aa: CASSLADSSYNEQFF

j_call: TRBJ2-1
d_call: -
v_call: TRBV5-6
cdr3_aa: CASSSYDNEQFF

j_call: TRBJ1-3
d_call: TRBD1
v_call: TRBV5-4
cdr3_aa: CASSSQGASGNTIYF

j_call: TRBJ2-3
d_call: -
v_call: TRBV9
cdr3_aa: CASSVGGADTQYF

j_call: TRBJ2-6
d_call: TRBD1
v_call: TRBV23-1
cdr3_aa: CASSQGQGDSSGANVLTF

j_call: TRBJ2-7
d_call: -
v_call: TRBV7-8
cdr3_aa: CASTLGLSYEQYF

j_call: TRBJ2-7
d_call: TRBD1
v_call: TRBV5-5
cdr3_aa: CASSLRDSHYEQYF

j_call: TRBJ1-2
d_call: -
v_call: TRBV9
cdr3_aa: CASRGGDYGYTF

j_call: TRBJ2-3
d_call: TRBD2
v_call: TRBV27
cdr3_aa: CASSFRAGGPSDTQYF

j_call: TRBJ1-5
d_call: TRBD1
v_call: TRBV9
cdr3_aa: CASSVDDRGLWGNQPQHF

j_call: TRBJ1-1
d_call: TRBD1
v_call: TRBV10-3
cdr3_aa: CAISESTGDNTEAFF

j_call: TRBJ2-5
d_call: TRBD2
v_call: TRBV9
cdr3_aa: CASSVTSGGEETQYF

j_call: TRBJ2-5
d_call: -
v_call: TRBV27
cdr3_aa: CASSSGEQYF

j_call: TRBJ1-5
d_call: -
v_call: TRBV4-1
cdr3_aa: CASSQRQISNQPQHF

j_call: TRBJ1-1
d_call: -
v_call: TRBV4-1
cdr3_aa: CASSQASGNTEAFF

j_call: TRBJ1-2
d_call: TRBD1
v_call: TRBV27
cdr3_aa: CASRSDRGYGYTF

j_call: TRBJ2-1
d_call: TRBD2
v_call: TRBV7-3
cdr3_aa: CASSLRTSGVGNEQFF